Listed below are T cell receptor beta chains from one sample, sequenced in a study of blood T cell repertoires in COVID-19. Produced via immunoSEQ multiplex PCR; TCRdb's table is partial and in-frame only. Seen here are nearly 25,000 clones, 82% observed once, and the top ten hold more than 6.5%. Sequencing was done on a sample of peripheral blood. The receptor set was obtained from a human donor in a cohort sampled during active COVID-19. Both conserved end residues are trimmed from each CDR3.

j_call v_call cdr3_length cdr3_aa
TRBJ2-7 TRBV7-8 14 ASSLGIGQGLYEQY
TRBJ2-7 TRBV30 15 AWTRPGTSGRWAEQY
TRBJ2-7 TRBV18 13 ASSPKGGPLNEQY
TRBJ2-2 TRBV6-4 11 ASSGADTGELF
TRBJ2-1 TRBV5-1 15 ASSSGVTSGPYNEQF
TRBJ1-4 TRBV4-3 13 ASSQGDRREEKLF
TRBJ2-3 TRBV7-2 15 ASSFLAGGGRGDTQY
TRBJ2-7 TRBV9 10 ASSPSTYEQY
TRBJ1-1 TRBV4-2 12 ASSPTGVNTEAF
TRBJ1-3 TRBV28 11 ASTPYPGNTIY
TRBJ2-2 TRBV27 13 ASSLAGLNTGELF
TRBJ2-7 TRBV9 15 ASSAQAGQGALGEQY
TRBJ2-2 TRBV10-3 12 AISDAGDTGELF
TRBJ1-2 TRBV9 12 ASSVEGGVYGYT
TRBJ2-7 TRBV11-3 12 ASTQGGRSYEQY
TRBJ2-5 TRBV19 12 ASRGDTRGETQY
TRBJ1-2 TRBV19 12 ASSTKTGFYGYT
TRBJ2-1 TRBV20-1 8 SALGNEQF